This TCR beta chain was documented in a study of cytomegalovirus exposure and HLA in healthy donors. Notes on the study in general: Most TCRs appeared rarely, but some public TCRs recurred in many donors. When analyzed later, a missense DCLRE1C variant was found to be linked to TCR beta V- and J-gene trimming.

Only a few counts were recorded for this clone. Its specificity is not known. 60 Vbeta and 13 Jbeta primers were used in PCR. Using immunoSEQ multiplex PCR, the repertoire was profiled, and TCRdb retains in-frame clones only, with some absent. The sample shows under 150,000 clones, 81% of them seen only once. Germline-derived CDR1 and CDR2 are SQVTM and ANQGSEA. The V segment lost 4 bases and the J segment 5 bases; nucleotides outside the gene matches: 9. There are 14 residues in the CDR3. The receptor was isolated from a woman between 40 and 50 years old in good health and CMV-seropositive. The specimen sequenced was PBMCs. The rearrangement joins TRBV29-1 to TRBJ2-7; TRBD2 agrees at 9 bases. The CDR3 loop reads CSVVGGRAVNEQYF. The CDR3, as DNA: TGCAGCGTTGTCGGCGGGAGGGCCGTGAACGAGCAGTACTTC.